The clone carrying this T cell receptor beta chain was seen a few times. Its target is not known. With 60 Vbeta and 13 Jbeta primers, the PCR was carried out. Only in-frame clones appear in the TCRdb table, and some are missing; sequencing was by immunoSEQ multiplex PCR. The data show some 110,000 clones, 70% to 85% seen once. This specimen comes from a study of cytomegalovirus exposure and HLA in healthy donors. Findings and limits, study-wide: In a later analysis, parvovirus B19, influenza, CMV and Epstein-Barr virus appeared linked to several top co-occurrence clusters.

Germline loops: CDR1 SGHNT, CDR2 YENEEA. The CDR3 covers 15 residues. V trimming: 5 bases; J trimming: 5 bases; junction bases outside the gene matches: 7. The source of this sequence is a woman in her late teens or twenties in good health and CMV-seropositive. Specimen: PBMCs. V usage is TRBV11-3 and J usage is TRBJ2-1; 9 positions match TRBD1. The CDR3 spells CASSTGQGLHNEQFF. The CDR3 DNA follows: TGTGCCAGCAGCACCGGACAGGGGCTACACAATGAGCAGTTCTTC.